Shown below are 30 T cell receptor beta chains from a single sample sequenced in a study of blood T cell repertoires in COVID-19. The table came from immunoSEQ multiplex PCR; TCRdb's copy has only in-frame clones and leaves some out. Altogether about 230,000 clones are present, around nine tenths being singletons, with the ten largest covering about 2.5%. The specimen was peripheral blood. The receptors derive from a woman aged 55 to 70 with acute or convalescent COVID-19.

The CDR3 protein is CASRAWVGHNRVRGGPTDTQYF. CDR3 in DNA: TGTGCCAGTAGGGCCTGGGTCGGGCATAATCGAGTTCGCGGGGGACCCACAGATACGCAGTATTTT. This rearrangement joins TRBV19 to TRBJ2-3, with 7 bases lining up with TRBD2. Germline V CDR1 and CDR2: LNHDA, SQIVND (reference sequence). The V segment lost 6 bases and the J segment 2 bases; nucleotides outside the gene matches: 29. The CDR3 has 22 amino acids.

A single count supports this clone. This chain uses TRBV6-5 with TRBJ1-5; D is perhaps TRBD1 (5 bases). Trimming took off 5 bases at V and 4 bases at J, with 12 bases between the two ends. The CDR3 is 14 amino acids. CDR1 and CDR2 (germline): MNHEY, SVGAGI. The CDR3 region is CASSRGSGNQPQHF. The CDR3 nucleotides are TGTGCCAGCAGTCGGGGGTCTGGAAATCAGCCCCAGCATTTT.

The table lists this clone with a few counts. The V gene is TRBV5-6, the J gene TRBJ1-4, with D uncertain. Deletions cut 0 bases from V and 10 bases from J, with 13 bases between. Germline V CDR1 and CDR2: SGHDT, YYEEEE. The CDR3 loop spans 14 amino acids. Written as DNA, the CDR3 is TGTGCCAGCAGCTTGGAGGCGGGAAGCGGAAAACTGTTTTTT. Translated: CASSLEAGSGKLFF.

The chain links TRBV5-1 to TRBJ1-5; D is perhaps TRBD1 (6 bases). This CDR3 is built from 15 residues. Between the trimmed V and J ends, which lost 3 bases and 1 base, there was a span of 11 bases. Germline lookup yields CDR1 SGHRS and CDR2 YFSETQ. CDR3 sequence reads: CASSYTGKSNQPQHF. The CDR3 nucleotides read TGCGCCAGCAGCTATACAGGGAAGAGCAATCAGCCCCAGCATTTT.

V and J are TRBV19 and TRBJ2-6, with TRBD2 as a possible D gene (5 bases). The CDR3 sequence is 16 residues long. V shed 6 bases and J shed 0 bases, with 12 bases lying between them. The V gene's germline CDR1 is LNHDA and CDR2 SQIVND (reference sequence). The CDR3 sequence is CASSYSGNSGANVLTF. The CDR3 region has the DNA TGTGCCAGTAGCTACTCCGGGAACTCTGGGGCCAACGTCCTGACTTTC.

The V and J genes are TRBV20-1 and TRBJ1-6; D gene ambiguous. Germline CDR1 reads DFQATT; CDR2 reads SNEGSKA (reference sequence). The CDR3 totals 16 residues. The V end lost 3 bases, the J end lost 0 bases, and 12 bases lay between the germline ends. In DNA form, the CDR3 reads TGCAGTGCTAGTCAAGCCCGGGGCTCCTATAATTCACCCCTCCACTTT. Its protein is CSASQARGSYNSPLHF.

The V call is TRBV29-1, the J call TRBJ2-5; the D is unclear. The CDR3 runs to 13 residues. V lost 2 bases and J lost 4, with 11 bases in between. The germline CDR1 and CDR2 sequences are SQVTM and ANQGSEA. The CDR3 spells CSVELSSGETQYF. CDR3 sequence (DNA): TGCAGCGTTGAACTCAGCTCGGGAGAGACCCAGTACTTC. The whole variable domain, filled in from reference TRBV29-1 and TRBJ2-5, reads SAVISQKPSRDICQRGTSLTIQCQVDSQVTMMFWYRQQPGQSLTLIATANQGSEATYESGFVIDKFPISRPNLTFSTLTVSNMSPEDSSIYLCSVELSSGETQYFGPGTRLLVL.

The rearrangement joins TRBV15 to TRBJ1-6, with D hard to call. The CDR3 covers 16 residues. Trimming pared 0 bases from V and 9 bases from J, leaving 15 bases between. Per germline, CDR1 LNHNV and CDR2 YYDKDF (reference sequence). In DNA form, the CDR3 reads TGTGCCACCAGCAGAGATATGAACGTAGATCGTTCACCCCTCCACTTT. The encoded protein is CATSRDMNVDRSPLHF. The full variable domain, in which reference TRBV15 and TRBJ1-6 provide the parts outside the CDR3, is DAMVIQNPRYQVTQFGKPVTLSCSQTLNHNVMYWYQQKSSQAPKLLFHYYDKDFNNEADTPDNFQSRRPNTSFCFLDIRSPGLGDTAMYLCATSRDMNVDRSPLHFGNGTRLTVT.

The J gene is TRBJ2-1, the V gene TRBV11-2; the match to TRBD1 covers 10 bases. Germline CDR1 is SGHAT and CDR2 is FQNNGV. V shed 5 bases and J 7 bases; nucleotides not matched to a gene: 5. There are 14 residues in the CDR3. DNA of the CDR3: TGTGCCAGCAGCCAAAGACAGGGGGCGAATGAGCAGTTCTTC. This encodes CASSQRQGANEQFF.

This clone was observed a few times. The chain recombines TRBV6-5 with TRBJ2-7; 9 bases map to TRBD1. Germline CDR1 and CDR2: MNHEY and SVGAGI. The CDR3 has 14 amino acids. Trimming cost V 5 bases and J 3 bases; bases outside gene matches: 5. This chain's CDR3 is CASSNPGQGYEQYF. CDR3 bases: TGTGCCAGCAGTAACCCGGGACAGGGCTACGAGCAGTACTTC.

The gene calls are TRBV19 and TRBJ1-4, with a weak D call TRBD1 (6 bases). The CDR3 has 13 amino acids. The germline V gene encodes CDR1 LNHDA and CDR2 SQIVND (reference sequence). Between the trimmed V and J ends, which lost 5 bases and 6 bases, there was a span of 10 bases. In DNA form, the CDR3 reads TGTGCCAGTAGTTCACCAGGGGATGAAAAACTGTTTTTT. This gives the protein CASSSPGDEKLFF. Using reference TRBV19 and TRBJ1-4 for the parts outside the CDR3, the full variable domain is DGGITQSPKYLFRKEGQNVTLSCEQNLNHDAMYWYRQDPGQGLRLIYYSQIVNDFQKGDIAEGYSVSREKKESFPLTVTSAQKNPTAFYLCASSSPGDEKLFFGSGTQLSVL.

This clone appeared once. CDR3 loop: CASSVAPTGDTEAFF. The CDR3, as DNA: TGTGCCAGCAGTGTCGCCCCGACGGGGGACACTGAAGCTTTCTTT. The genes are TRBV2 and TRBJ1-1; possibly TRBD1 for D (5 bases). This CDR3 has 15 residues. V lost 4 bases and J lost 3, with 15 bases in between. CDR1 and CDR2 from the germline V gene are SNHLY and FYNNEI.

This sequence joins TRBV5-1 and TRBJ1-5, with 7 positions matching TRBD1. V was pared by 4 bases and J by 3 bases, with 4 bases of the junction left unmatched. Germline V CDR1 and CDR2: SGHRS, YFSETQ. This CDR3 has 14 amino acids. The CDR3 reads CASSAGQPNQPQHF. In DNA, the CDR3 is TGCGCCAGCAGCGCGGGACAGCCCAATCAGCCCCAGCATTTT. Full variable domain (outside the CDR3, taken from reference TRBV5-1 and TRBJ1-5): KAGVTQTPRYLIKTRGQQVTLSCSPISGHRSVSWYQQTPGQGLQFLFEYFSETQRNKGNFPGRFSGRQFSNSRSEMNVSTLELGDSALYLCASSAGQPNQPQHFGDGTRLSIL.

The rearrangement links TRBV7-3 to TRBJ2-3; 14 bases fit TRBD2. This CDR3 comprises 17 residues. CDR1 SGHTA and CDR2 FQGTGA come from the germline V gene. J lost 2 bases, V lost 4 bases, and 5 bases had no gene match. CDR3 residues: CASSSGLAGGFTDTQYF. In DNA form, the CDR3 reads TGTGCCAGCAGCTCCGGACTAGCGGGGGGCTTCACAGATACGCAGTATTTT.

This clone showed up just a few times. The gene calls are TRBV7-9 and TRBJ1-2; D may be TRBD1 (6 bases). The ends were cut back, 2 bases at V and 5 bases at J, with 12 bases in the middle. The V gene's germline CDR1 is SEHNR and CDR2 FQNEAQ (reference sequence). This CDR3 contains 14 residues. The CDR3 here is CASSLSGQFYGYTF. Written as DNA, the CDR3 is TGTGCCAGCAGCTTATCAGGACAGTTTTATGGCTACACCTTC.

This chain uses TRBV5-1 with TRBJ2-5; 7 positions match TRBD2. This CDR3 is 15 amino acids long. Germline V CDR1 and CDR2: SGHRS, YFSETQ. After removal of 0 bases from V and 5 bases from J, the junction contained 7 bases not matched to a gene. The CDR3 coding sequence is TGCGCCAGCAGCTTGGGCCAAGCGGGGAGGGAGACCCAGTACTTC. Its protein product is CASSLGQAGRETQYF.

This clone was recorded a few times. CDR3 sequence (DNA): TGTGCCAGTAGTATAGCAGGGACCTATAATTCACCCCTCCACTTT. Encoded protein: CASSIAGTYNSPLHF. The V gene is TRBV19, the J gene TRBJ1-6, with D possibly matching TRBD1 (5 bases). The V end was cut by 1 base, the J end by 2 bases, with 6 bases between. CDR1 and CDR2 (germline): LNHDA, SQIVND (reference sequence). The CDR3 contains 15 residues.

This clone was seen a few times. The chain has TRBV7-2 and TRBJ1-1; 9 bases are a match to TRBD1. V lost 5 bases and J lost 0; bases outside the gene matches: 7. CDR3 length: 16 residues. Germline V gives CDR1 SGHTA, CDR2 FQGNSA. In DNA form, the CDR3 reads TGTGCCAGCAGCCCAAGGACAGGGGTGATGAACACTGAAGCTTTCTTT. This translates into CASSPRTGVMNTEAFF.

This clone was found once. This chain joins TRBV20-1 and TRBJ2-4; 9 nucleotides align to TRBD1. V lost 3 bases, J lost 8 bases, and 11 bases stayed unmatched. The CDR3 covers 15 residues. Looked up from germline, CDR1 is DFQATT and CDR2 is SNEGSKA (reference sequence). CDR3 in DNA: TGCAGTGCTAGTCCCGGACAGGGGAAAGCTCACATTCAGTACTTC. Its protein is CSASPGQGKAHIQYF.

For this clone: Other DNA sequences within the sample encode an identical CDR3. The chain is built from TRBV6-6 and TRBJ2-5; TRBD2 matches 11 bases. This CDR3 is built from 15 residues. Per germline, CDR1 MNHNY and CDR2 SVGAGI (reference sequence). After removal of 0 bases from V and 4 bases from J, the junction contained 1 base not matched to a gene. For the CDR3, the DNA is TGTGCCAGCAGTTACTCTAGCGGGAGGGGAGAGACCCAGTACTTC. Residues: CASSYSSGRGETQYF.

This chain links TRBV6-4 with TRBJ2-7; TRBD2 matches at 11 bases. The CDR3 is 19 amino acids. Looked up from germline, CDR1 is MRHNA and CDR2 is SNTAGT. The ends lost 1 base at V and 4 bases at J; junction bases unmatched: 15. The CDR3 is CASSDYKHRLAGNGYEQYF. The CDR3 DNA reads TGTGCCAGCAGTGACTATAAACACCGACTAGCGGGAAACGGGTACGAGCAGTACTTC.

The V call is TRBV6-4, the J call TRBJ2-1; 7 bases are a match to TRBD1. The CDR3 is 16 residues long. Germline V gene lookup returns CDR1 MRHNA and CDR2 SNTAGT. V lost 6 bases to trimming and J lost 0 bases; unmatched junction nucleotides: 8. The DNA for the CDR3 is TGTGCCAGCAGGAAAAACAGGGGACCCTCCTACAATGAGCAGTTCTTC. It translates to CASRKNRGPSYNEQFF.

The V and J genes are TRBV18 and TRBJ1-5, with a possible D match to TRBD1 (6 bases). Per the germline V gene, CDR1 is KGHSH and CDR2 is LQKENI. With 6 bases removed from V and 7 bases from J, the gap between germline ends came to 16 bases. The CDR3 is 14 residues long. The CDR3 coding sequence is TGTGCCAGCTCCGACAACACAGGGAACCAGCCCCAGCATTTT. Translation: CASSDNTGNQPQHF.

The V call is TRBV18, the J call TRBJ2-4, with 7 positions matching TRBD1. CDR1 and CDR2 (germline): KGHSH, LQKENI. CDR3 length: 16 residues. V shed 4 bases and J 1 base; nucleotides not matched to a gene: 7. CDR3 in amino acids: CASSHSTGTAKNIQYF. The CDR3 nucleotides read TGTGCCAGCTCACATTCGACAGGGACCGCCAAAAACATTCAGTACTTC.

The chain employs TRBV6-6 and TRBJ1-2; maybe TRBD1 (6 bases). The CDR3 covers 13 residues. V lost 6 bases and J 7 bases, leaving 15 bases between the germline ends. The germline V gene has CDR1 MNHNY and CDR2 SVGAGI (reference sequence). CDR3 bases: TGTGCCAGCAGCTTACAGGGCGCCCCTGGCTACACCTTC. This codes for CASSLQGAPGYTF.

V is TRBV7-9 and J is TRBJ2-7; unclear D gene. The CDR3 extends over 11 amino acids. V lost 8 bases to trimming and J lost 3 bases, with 8 bases between them. Germline V lookup: CDR1 SEHNR, CDR2 FQNEAQ (reference sequence). CDR3 loop: CASEENYEQYF. The CDR3 nucleotides are TGTGCCAGCGAGGAGAACTACGAGCAGTACTTC. Combining the CDR3 with reference TRBV7-9 and TRBJ2-7 gives the whole variable domain DTGVSQNPRHKITKRGQNVTFRCDPISEHNRLYWYRQTLGQGPEFLTYFQNEAQLEKSRLLSDRFSAERPKGSFSTLEIQRTEQGDSAMYLCASEENYEQYFGPGTRLTVT.

The chain links TRBV12-3 or TRBV12-4 to TRBJ2-7, with D tentatively TRBD1 (5 bases). Between the trimmed V and J ends, which lost 3 bases and 4 bases, there was a span of 10 bases. The CDR3 sequence is 13 residues long. The CDR3 sequence is CASSFGQGYEQYF. The CDR3 nucleotides are TGTGCCAGCAGTTTTGGGCAGGGATACGAGCAGTACTTC.

The V and J genes are TRBV5-6 and TRBJ2-4, with D hard to call. The germline V gene encodes CDR1 SGHDT and CDR2 YYEEEE. V was clipped by 4 bases and J by 1 base, with 12 bases between them. This CDR3 contains 15 residues. Written as DNA, the CDR3 is TGTGCCAGCAGCCCCAGTGGTCCCGCCAAAAACATTCAGTACTTC. It specifies CASSPSGPAKNIQYF.

V gene TRBV2 combines with J gene TRBJ1-5; unclear D gene. With 7 bases removed from V and 3 bases from J, the gap between germline ends came to 13 bases. The length of the CDR3 is 14 residues. Germline CDR1 and CDR2: SNHLY and FYNNEI. CDR3: CASIAGYNNQPQHF. CDR3 coding DNA: TGTGCCAGCATAGCGGGATACAACAATCAGCCCCAGCATTTT.

The gene calls are TRBV14 and TRBJ1-6; D gene uncertain. Germline-derived CDR1 and CDR2 are SGHDN and FVKESK. The CDR3 runs to 15 residues. Trimming took 0 bases from V and 9 from J, leaving 12 bases between them. The CDR3 loop is CASSQEAPLVSPLHF. The CDR3 DNA is TGTGCCAGCAGCCAAGAGGCCCCCCTCGTTTCACCCCTCCACTTT.